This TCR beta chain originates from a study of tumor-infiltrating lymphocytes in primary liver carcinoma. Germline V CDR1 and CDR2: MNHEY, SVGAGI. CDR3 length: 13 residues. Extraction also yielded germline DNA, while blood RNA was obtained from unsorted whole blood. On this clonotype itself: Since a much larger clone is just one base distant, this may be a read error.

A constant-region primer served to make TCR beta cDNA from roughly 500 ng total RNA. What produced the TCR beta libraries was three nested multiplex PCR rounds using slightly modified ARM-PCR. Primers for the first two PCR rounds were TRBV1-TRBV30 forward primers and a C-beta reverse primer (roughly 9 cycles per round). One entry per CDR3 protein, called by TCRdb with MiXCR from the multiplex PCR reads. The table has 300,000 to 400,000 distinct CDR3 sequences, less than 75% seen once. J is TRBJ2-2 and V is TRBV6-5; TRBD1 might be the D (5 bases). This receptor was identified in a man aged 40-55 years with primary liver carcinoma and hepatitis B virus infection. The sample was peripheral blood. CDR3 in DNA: TGTCCCAGCAGCTACAGTACAGGCGGGGAGCTGTTTTTT. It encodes CPSSYSTGGELFF.